This section outlines one T cell receptor beta chain sequence together with its context. Antigen unknown. This record belongs to a study of cytomegalovirus exposure and HLA in healthy donors. General study findings and limits: The classifier was said to identify cytomegalovirus status with high specificity and sensitivity.

60 Vbeta and 13 Jbeta primers were used in PCR. Clones were sequenced by immunoSEQ multiplex PCR, and TCRdb holds only the in-frame ones, with some missing. This sample has 160,000 or so clones, with approximately 80% found just once. The CDR3 runs to 14 residues. Trimming cost V 3 bases and J 0 bases, with 6 bases left between them. Per the germline V gene, CDR1 is KGHSH and CDR2 is LQKENI. The source material was PBMCs. This clonotype originated in a man aged 40-55 years in good health and CMV-seronegative. This chain links TRBV18 with TRBJ1-5; D possibly corresponds to TRBD1 (6 bases). CDR3 region: CASSPDSSNQPQHF. CDR3 DNA sequence: TGTGCCAGCTCACCGGACAGTAGCAATCAGCCCCAGCATTTT. Supplemented by reference TRBV18 and TRBJ1-5, the full variable domain reads NAGVMQNPRHLVRRRGQEARLRCSPMKGHSHVYWYRQLPEEGLKFMVYLQKENIIDESGMPKERFSAEFPKEGPSILRIQQVVRGDSAAYFCASSPDSSNQPQHFGDGTRLSIL.